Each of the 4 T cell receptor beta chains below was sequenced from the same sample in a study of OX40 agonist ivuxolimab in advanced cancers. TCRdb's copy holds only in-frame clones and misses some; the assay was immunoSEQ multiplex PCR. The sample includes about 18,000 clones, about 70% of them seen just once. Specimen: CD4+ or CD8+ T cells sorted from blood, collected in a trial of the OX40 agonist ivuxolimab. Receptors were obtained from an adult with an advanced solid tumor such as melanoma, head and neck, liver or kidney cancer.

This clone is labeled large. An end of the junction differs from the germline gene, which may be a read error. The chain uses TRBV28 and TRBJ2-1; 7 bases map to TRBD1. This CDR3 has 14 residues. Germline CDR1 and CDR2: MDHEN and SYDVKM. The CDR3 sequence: CATRGIPSHNEQFF. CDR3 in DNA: TGTGCCACCAGGGGGATTCCCTCCCACAATGAGCAGTTCTTC.

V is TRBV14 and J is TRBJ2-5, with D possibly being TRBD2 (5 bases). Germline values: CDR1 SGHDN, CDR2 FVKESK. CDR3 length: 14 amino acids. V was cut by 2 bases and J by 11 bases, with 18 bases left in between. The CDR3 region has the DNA TGTGCCAGCAGCCAACAGTTCAGGCCGTGGGAGCAGTACTTC. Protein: CASSQQFRPWEQYF.

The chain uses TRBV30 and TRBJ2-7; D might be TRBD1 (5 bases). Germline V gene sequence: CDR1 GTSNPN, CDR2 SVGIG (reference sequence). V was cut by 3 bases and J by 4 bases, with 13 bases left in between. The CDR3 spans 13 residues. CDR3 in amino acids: CAWRGQGGYEQYF. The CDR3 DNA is TGTGCCTGGAGAGGGCAGGGTGGATACGAGCAGTACTTC.

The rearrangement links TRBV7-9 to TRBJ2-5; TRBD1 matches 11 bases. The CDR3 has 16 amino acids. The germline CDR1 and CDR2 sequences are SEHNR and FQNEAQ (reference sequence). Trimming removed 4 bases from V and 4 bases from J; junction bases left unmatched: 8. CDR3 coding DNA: TGTGCCAGCAGCTCGTCAGGACAGGGGGCGCGAGAGACCCAGTACTTC. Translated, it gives CASSSSGQGARETQYF. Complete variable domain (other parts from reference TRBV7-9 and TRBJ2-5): DTGVSQNPRHKITKRGQNVTFRCDPISEHNRLYWYRQTLGQGPEFLTYFQNEAQLEKSRLLSDRFSAERPKGSFSTLEIQRTEQGDSAMYLCASSSSGQGARETQYFGPGTRLLVL.